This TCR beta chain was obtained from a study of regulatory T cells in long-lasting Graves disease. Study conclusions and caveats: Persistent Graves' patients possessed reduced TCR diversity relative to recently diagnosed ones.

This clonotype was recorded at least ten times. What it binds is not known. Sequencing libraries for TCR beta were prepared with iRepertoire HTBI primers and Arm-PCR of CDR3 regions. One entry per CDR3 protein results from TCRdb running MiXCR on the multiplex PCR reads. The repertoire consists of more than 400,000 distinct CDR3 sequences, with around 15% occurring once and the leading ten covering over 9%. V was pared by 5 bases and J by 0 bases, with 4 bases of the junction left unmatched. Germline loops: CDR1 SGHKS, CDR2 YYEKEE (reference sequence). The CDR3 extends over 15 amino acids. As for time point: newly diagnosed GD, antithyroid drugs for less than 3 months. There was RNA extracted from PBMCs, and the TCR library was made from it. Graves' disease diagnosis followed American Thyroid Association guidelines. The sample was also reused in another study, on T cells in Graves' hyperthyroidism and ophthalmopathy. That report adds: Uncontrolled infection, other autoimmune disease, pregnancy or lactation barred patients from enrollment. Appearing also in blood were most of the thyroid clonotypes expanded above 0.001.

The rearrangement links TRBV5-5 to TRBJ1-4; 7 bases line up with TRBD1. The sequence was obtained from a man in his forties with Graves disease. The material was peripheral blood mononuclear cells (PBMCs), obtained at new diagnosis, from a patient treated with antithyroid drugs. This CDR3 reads CASSRQGATNEKLFF. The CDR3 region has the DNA TGTGCCAGCAGTCGCCAGGGGGCAACTAATGAAAAACTGTTTTTT.